This T cell receptor beta chain was sequenced for a study of control samples from healthy donors and cancer patients. The germline gives CDR1 SGHNT, CDR2 YYREEE (reference sequence). The CDR3 covers 12 residues. Trimming took 0 bases from V and 12 from J, leaving 12 bases between them. Some clones are missing from TCRdb's copy, which holds only in-frame ones; the method was immunoSEQ multiplex PCR. The sample has about 60,000 clones, approximately 95% seen once; the top ten hold 0.95% to 1.4%. What was sequenced was blood. The chain recombines TRBV5-4 with TRBJ1-2, with a weak D call TRBD1 (6 bases). This clonotype originated in a woman younger than 30 in good health. In DNA form, the CDR3 reads TGTGCCAGCAGCTTGGCCACAGGGCGCCACACCTTC. This codes for CASSLATGRHTF.